This T cell receptor (beta chain) is drawn from a study of blood T cells in healthy people across ages. Background on the study: About one barcoded beta molecule per two T cells was captured by template switching.

This CDR3 is 13 amino acids long. CDR1 is MNHNS and CDR2 is SASEGT in the germline V gene. Regarding this clonotype: The antigen is undetermined. At one end the junction does not follow the germline gene, possibly because of a read error.

Each donor's blood draw was roughly 10 milliliters of peripheral blood. Primers used in a second PCR of roughly 6 to 11 cycles were a sample-barcoded 5' primer and a J-beta primer mix. TCRdb re-analysed the 5' RACE reads in MiXCR, keeping a single row per CDR3 protein. The sample records around 1.5 million distinct CDR3 sequences, about 35% being singletons. Regarding the study as a whole: Significant beta diversity loss was already apparent by age approximately 38, declining roughly linearly. PBMCs that were unsorted prevented a conclusive naive versus antigen-experienced comparison.

Specimen: blood. This clonotype was sampled from a woman under 40 in good health. The chain combines TRBV6-1 with TRBJ2-5, with 7 bases lining up with TRBD1. CDR3 coding DNA: TGTGCCGGCAGTGGACAGGACCAAGAGACCCAGTACTTC. Protein: CAGSGQDQETQYF.